These 32 T cell receptor beta chains were sequenced from one sample in a study of patients and donors after allogeneic stem cell transplantation. Each CDR3 protein is one row after TCRdb ran MiXCR on the RT-PCR reads. The table shows hundreds of thousands of distinct CDR3 sequences, with around 41% occurring only once. The specimen was blood, either unsorted or a sorted T cell fraction (not recorded which). The receptors come from a human donor who was either an allogeneic HSCT recipient or a stem cell or donor lymphocyte infusion donor (not recorded which). It is not recorded whose cells these are; they may come from a transplant donor.

The chain couples TRBV9 to TRBJ2-2; no firm D call. Germline V gene data show CDR1 as SGDLS and CDR2 as YYNGEE. CDR3 length: 18 residues. V was pared by 3 bases and J by 2 bases, with 20 bases between. The CDR3: CASSASPVRNPNTGELFF. CDR3 coding DNA: TGTGCCAGCAGCGCATCGCCCGTCAGGAACCCTAACACCGGGGAGCTGTTTTTT.

V usage is TRBV4-1 and J usage is TRBJ2-1, with TRBD1 matching over 7 bases. V shed 3 bases and J 6 bases; nucleotides not matched to a gene: 11. Germline V gene sequence: CDR1 MGHRA, CDR2 YSYEKL. The CDR3 is 16 residues long. The CDR3 sequence is CASSQLGPTGPNEQFF. The CDR3 DNA reads as TGCGCCAGCAGCCAGCTAGGGCCGACAGGGCCCAATGAGCAGTTCTTC.

This chain links TRBV9 with TRBJ2-1, with TRBD1 matching over 7 bases. Losses at the gene ends were 4 bases for V and 4 bases for J; bases not matched to a gene: 8. The CDR3 runs to 15 residues. The V gene's germline CDR1 is SGDLS and CDR2 YYNGEE. The CDR3 spells CASSFLAGGYNEQFF. DNA of the CDR3: TGTGCCAGCAGCTTCCTTGCAGGGGGTTACAATGAGCAGTTCTTC.

The CDR3 nucleotides read TGTGCCAGCAGTTTAGCGCCCCAGATCCAAAATACGCAGTATTTT. As protein: CASSLAPQIQNTQYF. This chain connects TRBV12-3 or TRBV12-4 to TRBJ2-3; D call uncertain. This CDR3 has 15 residues. Trimming removed 0 bases at V and 7 bases at J, with 14 bases between.

In its sample, this clonotype was seen a few times. No DNA is shown, since the ends of the CDR3 on it are uncertain; the CDR3 is the one TCRdb lists. This chain links TRBV20-1 with TRBJ1-4; the DNA was not compared with TRBD1, the D call given in the table. Germline-derived CDR1 and CDR2 are DFQATT and SNEGSKA (reference sequence). The CDR3 length equals 13 residues, ends included. CDR3 sequence reads: CSTSDRNHEKLFF.

This clonotype was counted only a few times. The V gene is TRBV7-2, the J gene TRBJ1-2, with no clear D. Germline lookup yields CDR1 SGHTA and CDR2 FQGNSA. The CDR3 is 12 amino acids. V was pared by 3 bases and J by 8 bases, with 10 bases between. The CDR3 DNA is TGTGCCAGCAGCTTGGAGGTCAGGGGCTACACCTTC. Its translation: CASSLEVRGYTF.

This chain joins TRBV7-3 and TRBJ1-1; TRBD1 might be the D (6 bases). The CDR3 consists of 19 residues. V was shortened by 5 bases and J by 1 base, with 26 bases between the two germline ends. Germline values: CDR1 SGHTA, CDR2 FQGTGA. The CDR3 region is CASSPSTDRRLNPNTEAFF. The DNA of the CDR3 is TGTGCCAGCAGCCCATCAACCGACAGGCGCTTAAACCCGAACACTGAAGCTTTCTTT.

There are a few counts of this clonotype. V usage is TRBV7-9 and J usage is TRBJ2-7; TRBD2 is a possible D gene (6 bases). The CDR3 sequence is 15 residues long. The V gene lost 5 bases and the J gene lost 2 bases, with 16 bases spanning the gap. Germline values: CDR1 SEHNR, CDR2 FQNEAQ (reference sequence). Here the CDR3 DNA reads TGTGCCAGCAGCATTAGGAGGGGCAGACCCTACGAGCAGTACTTC. This translates into CASSIRRGRPYEQYF.

This clonotype was seen only a few times. The chain carries TRBV20-1 and TRBJ1-2, with 8 bases that match TRBD1. The CDR3 length is 13 residues. Germline V gives CDR1 DFQATT, CDR2 SNEGSKA (reference sequence). V shed 2 bases, J shed 4 bases, and the junction held 3 bases outside the gene matches. The CDR3, as DNA: TGCAGTGCTAGAACAGGGGGACCCTATGGCTACACCTTC. Its protein is CSARTGGPYGYTF.

This chain links TRBV5-1 with TRBJ1-2; the D gene is possibly TRBD1 (6 bases). Trimming removed 3 bases from V and 1 base from J, with 10 bases in between. The CDR3 contains 14 residues. CDR1 is SGHRS, CDR2 YFSETQ, per germline. The CDR3 DNA reads TGCGCCAGCAGCTCGACAGGAAGTAACTATGGCTACACCTTC. Protein product: CASSSTGSNYGYTF.

In its sample, this clonotype was seen a few times. The rearrangement links TRBV7-2 to TRBJ2-5; D unresolved. V was pared by 1 base and J by 6 bases, with 9 bases between. CDR1 is SGHTA and CDR2 is FQGNSA in the germline V gene. This CDR3 has 13 amino acids. CDR3 bases: TGTGCCAGCAGCTTAGGGCTTCGAAAGACCCAGTACTTC. This encodes CASSLGLRKTQYF.

This clonotype was detected a few times. The genes are TRBV20-1 and TRBJ1-6; no clear D. This CDR3 contains 14 residues. Trimming took 1 base from V and 5 from J, leaving 9 bases between them. Germline-derived CDR1 and CDR2 are DFQATT and SNEGSKA (reference sequence). CDR3 loop: CSARGTPNNSPLHF. In DNA form, the CDR3 reads TGCAGTGCTAGAGGGACGCCCAATAATTCACCCCTCCACTTT.

CDR3 region: CASSHGQGSSYEQYF. CDR3 nucleotides: TGCGCCAGCAGCCATGGACAGGGGAGTTCCTACGAGCAGTACTTC. The chain recombines TRBV5-1 with TRBJ2-7; 9 positions agree with TRBD1. The CDR3 is made up of 15 amino acids. With 4 bases clipped from V and 1 base from J, the junction kept 6 bases outside the gene matches. Germline V gives CDR1 SGHRS, CDR2 YFSETQ.

CDR3 nucleotide sequence: TGTGCCTGGAGCACGCGGCGGGGGGCCTACGAGCAGTACTTC. Translated: CAWSTRRGAYEQYF. This chain connects TRBV30 to TRBJ2-7, with 8 bases aligning to TRBD2. V was pared by 3 bases and J by 2 bases, with 6 bases of the junction left unmatched. In germline, CDR1 is GTSNPN, CDR2 SVGIG (reference sequence). The length of the CDR3 is 14 residues.

The sample holds a few counts of this clonotype. The CDR3 protein is CASSPPLSGYEQYF. The CDR3, as DNA: TGTGCCAGCAGTCCGCCACTCTCAGGGTACGAGCAGTACTTC. The V call is TRBV28, the J call TRBJ2-7; TRBD1 is a possible D gene (5 bases). This CDR3 contains 14 residues. V was cut by 5 bases and J by 4 bases, with 15 bases left in between. Germline lookup yields CDR1 MDHEN and CDR2 SYDVKM.

This clonotype has at least ten counts. The CDR3 here is CASSQVGTVTGGYTF. In DNA form, the CDR3 reads TGTGCCAGCAGCCAAGTCGGGACAGTTACGGGCGGCTACACCTTC. The rearrangement joins TRBV3-1 to TRBJ1-2, with 7 nucleotides matching TRBD1. CDR1 and CDR2 (germline): LGHDT, YNNKEL (reference sequence). V shed 1 base and J 8 bases; nucleotides not matched to a gene: 10. The CDR3 is 15 amino acids.

This rearrangement joins TRBV7-2 to TRBJ1-2; D is perhaps TRBD1 (6 bases). Looked up from germline, CDR1 is SGHTA and CDR2 is FQGNSA. The CDR3 runs to 13 residues. V was shortened by 1 base and J by 7 bases, with 10 bases between the two germline ends. CDR3 loop: CASSLEGEGGYTF. For the CDR3, the DNA is TGTGCCAGCAGCTTAGAGGGGGAAGGTGGCTACACCTTC.

This rearrangement joins TRBV4-2 to TRBJ1-1; D unclear. V gave up 4 bases and J gave up 8 bases, with 20 bases separating them. This CDR3 has 15 amino acids. Per germline, CDR1 LGHNA and CDR2 YNFKEQ. The CDR3 nucleotides read TGTGCCAGCAGCCCAAGTTATATAGTCCCTGAGGAAGCTTTCTTT. Translated: CASSPSYIVPEEAFF.

In its sample, this clonotype was seen a few times. This chain connects TRBV7-6 to TRBJ1-2; the match to TRBD1 covers 9 bases. V gave up 3 bases and J gave up 4 bases; unmatched junction bases: 9. Germline V CDR1 and CDR2: SGHVS, FNYEAQ. CDR3 length: 16 amino acids. The CDR3 DNA reads TGTGCCAGCAGCTTCACCCCGACAGGGGGAGTCTATGGCTACACCTTC. It encodes CASSFTPTGGVYGYTF. The complete variable domain, with remaining parts taken from reference TRBV7-6 and TRBJ1-2, reads GAGVSQSPRYKVTKRGQDVALRCDPISGHVSLYWYRQALGQGPEFLTYFNYEAQQDKSGLPNDRFSAERPEGSISTLTIQRTEQRDSAMYRCASSFTPTGGVYGYTFGSGTRLTVV.

The V gene is TRBV4-1, the J gene TRBJ2-1; the match to TRBD2 covers 11 bases. The CDR3 totals 17 residues. After removal of 1 base from V and 5 bases from J, the junction contained 7 bases not matched to a gene. Germline V gene lookup returns CDR1 MGHRA and CDR2 YSYEKL. CDR3 in amino acids: CASSQGFGTSGNNEQFF. The CDR3 DNA reads TGCGCCAGCAGCCAAGGCTTCGGGACTAGCGGCAACAATGAGCAGTTCTTC.

The chain recombines TRBV6-5 with TRBJ1-2, with 9 bases identical to TRBD1. CDR3 length: 18 residues. V lost 6 bases to trimming and J lost 4 bases; unmatched junction nucleotides: 18. Germline CDR1 and CDR2: MNHEY and SVGAGI. The CDR3 coding sequence is TGTGCCAGCAGAGCCAGGACAGGGGCCAAGATCGGTTTCTATGGCTACACCTTC. Translated: CASRARTGAKIGFYGYTF.

There are a few counts of this clonotype. The J gene is TRBJ1-6, the V gene TRBV7-2; a weak D match, TRBD1 (6 bases). V was cut by 3 bases and J by 10 bases, with 10 bases left in between. The V gene's germline CDR1 is SGHTA and CDR2 FQGNSA. This CDR3 contains 13 residues. In DNA form, the CDR3 reads TGTGCCAGCAGCTTCACAGGGACATCACCCCTCCACTTT. It is translated as CASSFTGTSPLHF.

The V call is TRBV20-1, the J call TRBJ2-7; possible D gene TRBD2, 6 bases. The ends were cut back, 3 bases at V and 3 bases at J, with 21 bases in the middle. The CDR3 runs 16 residues. Germline V gene lookup returns CDR1 DFQATT and CDR2 SNEGSKA (reference sequence). The CDR3 region is CSASQTGSEILYEQYF. The CDR3 nucleotides read TGCAGTGCTAGCCAAACCGGGAGCGAGATCCTCTACGAGCAGTACTTC.

This chain connects TRBV20-1 to TRBJ2-7; TRBD1 agrees at 9 bases. After removal of 3 bases from V and 0 bases from J, the junction contained 3 bases not matched to a gene. The CDR3 is made up of 14 amino acids. Germline lookup yields CDR1 DFQATT and CDR2 SNEGSKA (reference sequence). The CDR3 sequence: CSARGQGSSYEQYF. Written as DNA, the CDR3 is TGCAGTGCTAGGGGACAGGGCAGCTCCTACGAGCAGTACTTC.

The rearrangement links TRBV4-3 to TRBJ2-3; 10 bases align to TRBD2. The V and J ends lost 0 bases and 8 bases, in that order; junction bases with no gene match: 11. This CDR3 comprises 17 residues. Germline lookup yields CDR1 LGHNA and CDR2 YSLEER. The CDR3 reads CASSQDSGQRGGLTQYF. CDR3 DNA: TGCGCCAGCAGCCAAGATAGTGGGCAGCGGGGGGGCCTTACGCAGTATTTT.

This chain links TRBV12-3 or TRBV12-4 with TRBJ1-2; D gene ambiguous. The V end lost 6 bases, the J end lost 4 bases, and 12 bases lay between the germline ends. The CDR3 has 13 amino acids. This CDR3 is CASSQSLTYGYTF. Written as DNA, the CDR3 is TGTGCCAGCAGCCAATCACTCACCTATGGCTACACCTTC.

This clonotype was found a few times. The chain recombines TRBV12-3 or TRBV12-4 with TRBJ1-6, with 7 bases matching TRBD1. The CDR3 has 15 residues. J was trimmed by 8 bases and V by 5 bases; bases with no gene match: 9. The CDR3 here is CASSKVGTADSPLHF. In DNA, the CDR3 is TGTGCCAGCAGTAAGGTGGGGACAGCGGATTCACCCCTCCACTTT.

This chain connects TRBV6-1 to TRBJ2-3, with no clear D. The CDR3 length is 16 residues. Germline CDR1 MNHNS, CDR2 SASEGT. Trimming took off 4 bases at V and 10 bases at J, with 24 bases between the two ends. CDR3 loop: CASSAPAGLRRSAQYF. The DNA of the CDR3 is TGTGCCAGCAGTGCCCCAGCCGGGCTCCGTAGGTCTGCGCAGTATTTT.

V usage is TRBV7-9 and J usage is TRBJ1-1; D remains unclear. The CDR3 covers 13 residues. V was trimmed by 1 base and J by 4 bases, leaving 7 bases between them. CDR1 SEHNR and CDR2 FQNEAQ come from the germline V gene (reference sequence). The DNA of the CDR3 is TGTGCCAGCAGCTTAGATTCGGGCACTGAAGCTTTCTTT. This codes for CASSLDSGTEAFF.

The chain combines TRBV29-1 with TRBJ1-1; D gene uncertain. The CDR3 sequence is 12 residues long. Germline loops: CDR1 SQVTM, CDR2 ANQGSEA. The V end was cut by 5 bases, the J end by 6 bases, with 13 bases between. CDR3: CSVTVGKAEAFF. CDR3 nucleotides: TGCAGCGTTACGGTTGGTAAGGCTGAAGCTTTCTTT.

This chain connects TRBV9 to TRBJ2-7; possibly TRBD2 for D (5 bases). V lost 0 bases and J 2 bases, leaving 12 bases between the germline ends. The germline gives CDR1 SGDLS, CDR2 YYNGEE. The CDR3 totals 15 residues. CDR3 DNA: TGTGCCAGCAGCGTAGCCGGGGAACCCCCCTACGAGCAGTACTTC. Translation gives CASSVAGEPPYEQYF. Complete variable domain (other parts from reference TRBV9 and TRBJ2-7): DSGVTQTPKHLITATGQRVTLRCSPRSGDLSVYWYQQSLDQGLQFLIQYYNGEERAKGNILERFSAQQFPDLHSELNLSSLELGDSALYFCASSVAGEPPYEQYFGPGTRLTVT.

The chain couples TRBV9 to TRBJ2-1; D is perhaps TRBD2 (6 bases). The CDR3 totals 13 residues. Trimming took 4 bases from V and 10 from J, leaving 15 bases between them. The germline V gene encodes CDR1 SGDLS and CDR2 YYNGEE. This chain's CDR3 is CASSTPTRREQFF. Here the CDR3 DNA reads TGTGCCAGCAGCACCCCGACTAGGCGCGAGCAGTTCTTC.